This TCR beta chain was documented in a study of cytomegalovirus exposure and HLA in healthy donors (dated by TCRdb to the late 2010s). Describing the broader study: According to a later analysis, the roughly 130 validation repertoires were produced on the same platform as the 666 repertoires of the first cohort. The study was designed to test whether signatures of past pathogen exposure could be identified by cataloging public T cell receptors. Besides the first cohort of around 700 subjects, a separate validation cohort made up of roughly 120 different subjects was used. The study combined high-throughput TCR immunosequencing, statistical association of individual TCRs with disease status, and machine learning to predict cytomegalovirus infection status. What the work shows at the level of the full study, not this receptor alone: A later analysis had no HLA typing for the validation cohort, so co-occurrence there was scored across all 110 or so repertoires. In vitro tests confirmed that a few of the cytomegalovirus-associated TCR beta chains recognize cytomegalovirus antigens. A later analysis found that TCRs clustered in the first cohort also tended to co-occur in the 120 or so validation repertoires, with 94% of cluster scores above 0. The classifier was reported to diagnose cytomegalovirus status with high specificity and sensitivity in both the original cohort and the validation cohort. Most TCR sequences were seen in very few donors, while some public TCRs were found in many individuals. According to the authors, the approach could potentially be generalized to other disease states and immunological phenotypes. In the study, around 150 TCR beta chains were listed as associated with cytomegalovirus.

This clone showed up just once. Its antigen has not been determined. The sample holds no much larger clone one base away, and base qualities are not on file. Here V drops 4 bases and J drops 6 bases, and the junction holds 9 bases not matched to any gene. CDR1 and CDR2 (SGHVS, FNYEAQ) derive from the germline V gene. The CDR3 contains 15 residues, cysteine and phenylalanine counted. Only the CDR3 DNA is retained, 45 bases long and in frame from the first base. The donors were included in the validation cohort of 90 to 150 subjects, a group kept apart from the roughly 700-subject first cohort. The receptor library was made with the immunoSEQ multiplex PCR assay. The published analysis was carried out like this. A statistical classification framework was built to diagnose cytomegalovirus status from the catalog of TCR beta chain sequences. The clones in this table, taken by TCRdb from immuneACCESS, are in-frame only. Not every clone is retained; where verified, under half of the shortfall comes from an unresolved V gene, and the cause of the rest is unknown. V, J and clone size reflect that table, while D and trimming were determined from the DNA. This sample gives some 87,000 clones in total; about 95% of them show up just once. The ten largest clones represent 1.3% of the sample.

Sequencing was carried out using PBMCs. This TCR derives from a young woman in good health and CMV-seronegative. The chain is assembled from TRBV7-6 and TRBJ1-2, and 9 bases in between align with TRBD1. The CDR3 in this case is CASSSRTGERDGYTF. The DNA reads TGTGCCAGCAGCTCTCGGACAGGGGAAAGAGATGGCTACACCTTC.